The 19 T cell receptor beta chains below were found in one sample sequenced in a study of T-cell memory formation after mild COVID-19. A single record per CDR3 protein comes from TCRdb applying MiXCR to the 5' RACE reads. The sample lists 25,000 to 35,000 distinct CDR3 sequences, less than 7.5% occurring once. Sequences were obtained from PBMCs or a T cell subset sorted from them (not recorded which). All receptors come from an adult woman who had mild COVID-19 (a few samples of this study predate the infection). Cell type and time point are not known.

There are many counts of this clonotype. The J gene is TRBJ2-1, the V gene TRBV12-3 or TRBV12-4; the D gene is possibly TRBD1 (5 bases). The CDR3 runs to 15 residues. The V end was cut by 3 bases, the J end by 2 bases, with 11 bases between. CDR3 sequence reads: CASSLGQGPYNEQFF. DNA for the CDR3: TGTGCCAGCAGTTTGGGTCAGGGCCCCTACAATGAGCAGTTCTTC.

This clonotype was recorded many times. The chain joins TRBV9 to TRBJ2-7; possible D gene TRBD2, 5 bases. CDR3 length equals 15 residues. V shed 4 bases and J shed 5 bases, with 19 bases lying between them. Looked up from germline, CDR1 is SGDLS and CDR2 is YYNGEE. The CDR3 protein is CASSPHDWTGNEQYF. CDR3 DNA: TGTGCCAGCAGCCCTCACGACTGGACTGGGAACGAGCAGTACTTC.

This clonotype came up many times. The chain combines TRBV20-1 with TRBJ2-7; no definite D call. CDR3 length: 14 amino acids. V was pared by 4 bases and J by 0 bases, with 13 bases between. CDR1 and CDR2 from the germline V gene are DFQATT and SNEGSKA (reference sequence). CDR3 amino acids: CSAIPTFNSYEQYF. The CDR3 DNA follows: TGCAGTGCTATACCGACATTTAACTCCTACGAGCAGTACTTC.

This clonotype was counted at least ten times. This chain connects TRBV5-1 to TRBJ2-1; TRBD1 agrees at 11 bases. The J segment lost 4 bases and the V segment lost 2 bases, leaving 5 bases of the junction unmatched. The germline V gene has CDR1 SGHRS and CDR2 YFSETQ. The CDR3 totals 16 residues. CDR3 protein: CASSFSRDRGYNEQFF. The CDR3 bases are TGCGCCAGCAGCTTCTCCCGGGACAGGGGGTACAATGAGCAGTTCTTC.

This clonotype was detected many times. J is TRBJ2-7 and V is TRBV12-3 or TRBV12-4; maybe TRBD2 (7 bases). The CDR3 is 14 amino acids. Deletions cut 3 bases from V and 4 bases from J, with 13 bases between. The CDR3 sequence is CASSFLGGGYEQYF. CDR3 DNA sequence: TGTGCCAGCAGTTTCTTAGGGGGGGGTTACGAGCAGTACTTC.

This clonotype was counted only a few times. The chain employs TRBV9 and TRBJ1-1, with 10 positions matching TRBD1. In germline, CDR1 is SGDLS, CDR2 YYNGEE. The CDR3 is made up of 14 amino acids. With 2 bases clipped from V and 6 bases from J, the junction kept 4 bases outside the gene matches. In DNA form, the CDR3 reads TGTGCCAGCAGCGTGACAGGGGGCATCGCTGAAGCTTTCTTT. It specifies CASSVTGGIAEAFF.

This clonotype was seen ten or more times. This rearrangement joins TRBV7-9 to TRBJ1-2; tentatively, D is TRBD1 (5 bases). Germline V lookup: CDR1 SEHNR, CDR2 FQNEAQ (reference sequence). The length of the CDR3 is 14 residues. Trimming cost V 7 bases and J 3 bases, with 15 bases left between them. The CDR3 spells CASTRAGTDYGYTF. The CDR3 coding sequence is TGTGCCAGCACCCGGGCAGGGACGGACTATGGCTACACCTTC.

This clonotype was counted many times. The V and J genes are TRBV29-1 and TRBJ1-2, with a weak D call TRBD1 (6 bases). The CDR3 runs to 15 residues. The V end lost 4 bases, the J end lost 7 bases, and 22 bases lay between the germline ends. Germline CDR1 is SQVTM and CDR2 is ANQGSEA. As DNA, the CDR3 is TGCAGCGTTGCCCGGACAGAGACACGGGGGGCTGGCTACACCTTC. This encodes CSVARTETRGAGYTF. Combining the CDR3 with reference TRBV29-1 and TRBJ1-2 gives the whole variable domain SAVISQKPSRDICQRGTSLTIQCQVDSQVTMMFWYRQQPGQSLTLIATANQGSEATYESGFVIDKFPISRPNLTFSTLTVSNMSPEDSSIYLCSVARTETRGAGYTFGSGTRLTVV.

This clonotype was picked up many times. V gene TRBV2 combines with J gene TRBJ2-2; a weak D match, TRBD2 (5 bases). The CDR3 extends over 17 amino acids. The V gene's germline CDR1 is SNHLY and CDR2 FYNNEI. V was trimmed by 5 bases and J by 2 bases, leaving 18 bases between them. The CDR3 nucleotides read TGTGCCAGCAGTCCGCGGGCAAAGGGCCTTAACACCGGGGAGCTGTTTTTT. Protein sequence: CASSPRAKGLNTGELFF. Combining the CDR3 with reference TRBV2 and TRBJ2-2 gives the whole variable domain EPEVTQTPSHQVTQMGQEVILRCVPISNHLYFYWYRQILGQKVEFLVSFYNNEISEKSEIFDDQFSVERPDGSNFTLKIRSTKLEDSAMYFCASSPRAKGLNTGELFFGEGSRLTVL.

This clonotype was counted many times. The J gene is TRBJ2-7, the V gene TRBV2, with 7 positions matching TRBD1. V dropped 7 bases and J dropped 6; count of bases not matched to a gene: 9. The CDR3 runs 13 residues. Per the germline V gene, CDR1 is SNHLY and CDR2 is FYNNEI. Here the CDR3 DNA reads TGTGCCAGCACCTTCTTGAGGGACAGCGAGCAGTACTTC. This gives the protein CASTFLRDSEQYF. The full variable domain, in which reference TRBV2 and TRBJ2-7 provide the parts outside the CDR3, is EPEVTQTPSHQVTQMGQEVILRCVPISNHLYFYWYRQILGQKVEFLVSFYNNEISEKSEIFDDQFSVERPDGSNFTLKIRSTKLEDSAMYFCASTFLRDSEQYFGPGTRLTVT.

This chain joins TRBV2 and TRBJ2-5; the match to TRBD2 covers 10 bases. The V gene's germline CDR1 is SNHLY and CDR2 FYNNEI. The length of the CDR3 is 15 residues. The J segment lost 1 base and the V segment lost 6 bases, leaving 5 bases of the junction unmatched. The CDR3 loop is CASRVRTSGQETQYF. Here the CDR3 DNA reads TGTGCCAGCAGAGTAAGGACTAGCGGCCAAGAGACCCAGTACTTC. The full variable domain, with the rest looked up from reference TRBV2 and TRBJ2-5, is EPEVTQTPSHQVTQMGQEVILRCVPISNHLYFYWYRQILGQKVEFLVSFYNNEISEKSEIFDDQFSVERPDGSNFTLKIRSTKLEDSAMYFCASRVRTSGQETQYFGPGTRLLVL.

The sample holds many counts of this clonotype. V usage is TRBV10-3 and J usage is TRBJ1-5; D remains ambiguous. Between the trimmed V and J ends, which lost 4 bases and 6 bases, there was a span of 13 bases. Germline CDR1 reads ENHRY; CDR2 reads SYGVKD. The CDR3 contains 14 residues. The CDR3 DNA reads TGTGCCATCAGTGCTCTGCCATCAGGTCAGCCCCAGCATTTT. Amino acids: CAISALPSGQPQHF.

The J gene is TRBJ2-1, the V gene TRBV27; 7 nucleotides align to TRBD2. After removal of 3 bases from V and 9 bases from J, the junction contained 2 bases not matched to a gene. The CDR3 spans 12 residues. Germline values: CDR1 MNHEY, CDR2 SMNVEV (reference sequence). The CDR3 is CASSFSGGEQFF. For the CDR3, the DNA is TGTGCCAGCAGTTTTTCGGGAGGTGAGCAGTTCTTC.

This clonotype appeared many times. CDR3 amino acids: CASGTESAIAEAFF. CDR3 in DNA: TGTGCCAGCGGGACGGAGTCAGCGATCGCTGAAGCTTTCTTT. The chain combines TRBV12-3 or TRBV12-4 with TRBJ1-1; TRBD1 might be the D (5 bases). The V and J ends lost 8 bases and 6 bases respectively, with 19 bases between them. The CDR3 length is 14 residues.

This clonotype was detected ten times or more. The chain couples TRBV6-1 to TRBJ1-1; D possibly corresponds to TRBD1 (6 bases). Germline values: CDR1 MNHNS, CDR2 SASEGT. Trimming cost V 4 bases and J 1 base, with 7 bases left between them. This CDR3 spans 13 amino acids. DNA for the CDR3: TGTGCCAGCAGTGGACAGGAGAACACTGAAGCTTTCTTT. Its translation is CASSGQENTEAFF.

This clonotype was observed at least ten times. V and J are TRBV29-1 and TRBJ2-7; the match to TRBD2 covers 7 bases. This CDR3 region has 13 residues. V lost 3 bases and J lost 7; bases outside the gene matches: 9. Germline V gene sequence: CDR1 SQVTM, CDR2 ANQGSEA. The CDR3 sequence: CSVDPGGVEEQYF. DNA of the CDR3: TGCAGCGTTGACCCGGGAGGAGTCGAAGAGCAGTACTTC.

This clonotype was seen repeatedly, ten times or more. The rearrangement uses TRBV30 and TRBJ2-1, with D perhaps matching TRBD1 or TRBD2 (6 bases each). Deletions cut 5 bases from V and 5 bases from J, with 16 bases between. The germline CDR1 and CDR2 sequences are GTSNPN and SVGIG (reference sequence). This CDR3 has 14 residues. CDR3 coding DNA: TGTGCCTGGGGGCGGGACATGAGAAACAATGAGCAGTTCTTC. Translating it yields CAWGRDMRNNEQFF.

This clonotype was recorded at least ten times. This chain uses TRBV6-2 or TRBV6-3 with TRBJ2-7, with a weak D call TRBD1 (5 bases). Between the trimmed V and J ends, which lost 6 bases and 2 bases, there was a span of 17 bases. CDR3 length equals 15 residues. In germline, CDR1 is MNHEY, CDR2 SVGEGT. In DNA form, the CDR3 reads TGTGCCAGCAGCTCACAACGGACACCGACCTACGAGCAGTACTTC. It yields the protein CASSSQRTPTYEQYF.

This clonotype was seen repeatedly, ten times or more. J is TRBJ2-1 and V is TRBV6-4, with TRBD1 identical over 7 bases. The CDR3 is 15 amino acids. V was clipped by 5 bases and J by 4 bases; unmatched bases: 8. Per germline, CDR1 MRHNA and CDR2 SNTAGT. CDR3 loop: CASSTEGAGYNEQFF. CDR3 coding DNA: TGTGCCAGCAGTACCGAGGGGGCAGGGTACAATGAGCAGTTCTTC.